The rows below give T cell receptor beta chains drawn from one sample of a study of cytomegalovirus exposure and HLA in healthy donors. The protocol was immunoSEQ multiplex PCR, while the TCRdb copy is restricted to in-frame clones and leaves out a portion. The table records more than 150,000 clones, 76% of them present only once. The sample was PBMCs. The receptors come from a man younger than 30 in good health and CMV-seronegative. The CDR3 runs from the conserved cysteine through the conserved F or W. Fields, in order: D gene, J gene, V gene, CDR3 protein, CDR3 DNA. D genes are given only for firm matches.

>TRBD2|TRBJ2-7|TRBV2
CASNYGGINEQYF
TGTGCCAGCAATTACGGGGGGATCAACGAGCAGTACTTC
>-|TRBJ2-1|TRBV2
CATLKDAGFNEQFF
TGTGCCACATTGAAAGACGCGGGGTTCAATGAGCAGTTCTTC
>TRBD2|TRBJ2-3|TRBV5-1
CASSPLTSGGVPSTDTQYF
TGCGCCAGCAGCCCCCTGACTAGCGGGGGGGTCCCCAGCACAGATACGCAGTATTTT
>-|TRBJ1-1|TRBV10-3
CAISESRGGTEAFF
TGTGCCATCAGTGAGTCAAGGGGGGGCACTGAAGCTTTCTTT
>-|TRBJ1-2|TRBV5-1
CASTNPAGDQSVYQAGSYTF
TGCGCCAGCACCAACCCAGCGGGGGACCAATCCGTATACCAAGCTGGTAGCTACACCTTC
>-|TRBJ2-5|TRBV29-1
CSVVGKRETQYF
TGCAGCGTCGTTGGCAAACGAGAGACCCAGTACTTC
>TRBD2|TRBJ2-3|TRBV9
CASSVVTSGVDTQYF
TGTGCCAGCAGCGTAGTGACTAGCGGGGTTGATACGCAGTATTTT
>-|TRBJ2-1|TRBV7-9
CASSLLGYDPLNEQFF
TGTGCCAGCAGCTTACTGGGCTACGACCCTCTCAATGAGCAGTTCTTC
>TRBD1|TRBJ2-7|TRBV7-2
CATTSGQGNSEQYF
TGTGCCACCACGTCGGGACAGGGGAATAGCGAGCAGTACTTC
>-|TRBJ1-1|TRBV9
CASSPQGLKGEAFF
TGTGCCAGCAGCCCCCAAGGACTGAAAGGTGAAGCTTTCTTT
>-|TRBJ2-7|TRBV6-1
CASSLIQGYEQYF
TGTGCCAGCAGTCTAATACAGGGCTACGAGCAGTACTTC
>-|TRBJ2-2|TRBV19
CASSSQGNGELFF
TGTGCCAGTAGTTCACAGGGTAACGGGGAGCTGTTTTTT
>-|TRBJ1-3|TRBV2
CASREQGWGNTIYF
TGTGCCAGCAGGGAACAGGGTTGGGGAAACACCATATATTTT
>TRBD2|TRBJ2-1|TRBV7-6
CASSLELAERVGNEQFF
TGTGCCAGCAGCTTAGAACTAGCGGAACGCGTGGGCAATGAGCAGTTCTTC
>-|TRBJ1-5|TRBV20-1
CSARGIQPQHF
TGCAGTGCGAGGGGGATACAGCCCCAGCATTTT
>TRBD1|TRBJ1-1|TRBV19
CASIRDRGRDTEAFF
TGTGCCAGTATTAGGGACAGGGGGCGCGACACTGAAGCTTTCTTT
>TRBD1|TRBJ1-5|TRBV5-1
CASSFGDRDQPQHF
TGCGCCAGCAGCTTTGGAGACAGGGATCAGCCCCAGCATTTT